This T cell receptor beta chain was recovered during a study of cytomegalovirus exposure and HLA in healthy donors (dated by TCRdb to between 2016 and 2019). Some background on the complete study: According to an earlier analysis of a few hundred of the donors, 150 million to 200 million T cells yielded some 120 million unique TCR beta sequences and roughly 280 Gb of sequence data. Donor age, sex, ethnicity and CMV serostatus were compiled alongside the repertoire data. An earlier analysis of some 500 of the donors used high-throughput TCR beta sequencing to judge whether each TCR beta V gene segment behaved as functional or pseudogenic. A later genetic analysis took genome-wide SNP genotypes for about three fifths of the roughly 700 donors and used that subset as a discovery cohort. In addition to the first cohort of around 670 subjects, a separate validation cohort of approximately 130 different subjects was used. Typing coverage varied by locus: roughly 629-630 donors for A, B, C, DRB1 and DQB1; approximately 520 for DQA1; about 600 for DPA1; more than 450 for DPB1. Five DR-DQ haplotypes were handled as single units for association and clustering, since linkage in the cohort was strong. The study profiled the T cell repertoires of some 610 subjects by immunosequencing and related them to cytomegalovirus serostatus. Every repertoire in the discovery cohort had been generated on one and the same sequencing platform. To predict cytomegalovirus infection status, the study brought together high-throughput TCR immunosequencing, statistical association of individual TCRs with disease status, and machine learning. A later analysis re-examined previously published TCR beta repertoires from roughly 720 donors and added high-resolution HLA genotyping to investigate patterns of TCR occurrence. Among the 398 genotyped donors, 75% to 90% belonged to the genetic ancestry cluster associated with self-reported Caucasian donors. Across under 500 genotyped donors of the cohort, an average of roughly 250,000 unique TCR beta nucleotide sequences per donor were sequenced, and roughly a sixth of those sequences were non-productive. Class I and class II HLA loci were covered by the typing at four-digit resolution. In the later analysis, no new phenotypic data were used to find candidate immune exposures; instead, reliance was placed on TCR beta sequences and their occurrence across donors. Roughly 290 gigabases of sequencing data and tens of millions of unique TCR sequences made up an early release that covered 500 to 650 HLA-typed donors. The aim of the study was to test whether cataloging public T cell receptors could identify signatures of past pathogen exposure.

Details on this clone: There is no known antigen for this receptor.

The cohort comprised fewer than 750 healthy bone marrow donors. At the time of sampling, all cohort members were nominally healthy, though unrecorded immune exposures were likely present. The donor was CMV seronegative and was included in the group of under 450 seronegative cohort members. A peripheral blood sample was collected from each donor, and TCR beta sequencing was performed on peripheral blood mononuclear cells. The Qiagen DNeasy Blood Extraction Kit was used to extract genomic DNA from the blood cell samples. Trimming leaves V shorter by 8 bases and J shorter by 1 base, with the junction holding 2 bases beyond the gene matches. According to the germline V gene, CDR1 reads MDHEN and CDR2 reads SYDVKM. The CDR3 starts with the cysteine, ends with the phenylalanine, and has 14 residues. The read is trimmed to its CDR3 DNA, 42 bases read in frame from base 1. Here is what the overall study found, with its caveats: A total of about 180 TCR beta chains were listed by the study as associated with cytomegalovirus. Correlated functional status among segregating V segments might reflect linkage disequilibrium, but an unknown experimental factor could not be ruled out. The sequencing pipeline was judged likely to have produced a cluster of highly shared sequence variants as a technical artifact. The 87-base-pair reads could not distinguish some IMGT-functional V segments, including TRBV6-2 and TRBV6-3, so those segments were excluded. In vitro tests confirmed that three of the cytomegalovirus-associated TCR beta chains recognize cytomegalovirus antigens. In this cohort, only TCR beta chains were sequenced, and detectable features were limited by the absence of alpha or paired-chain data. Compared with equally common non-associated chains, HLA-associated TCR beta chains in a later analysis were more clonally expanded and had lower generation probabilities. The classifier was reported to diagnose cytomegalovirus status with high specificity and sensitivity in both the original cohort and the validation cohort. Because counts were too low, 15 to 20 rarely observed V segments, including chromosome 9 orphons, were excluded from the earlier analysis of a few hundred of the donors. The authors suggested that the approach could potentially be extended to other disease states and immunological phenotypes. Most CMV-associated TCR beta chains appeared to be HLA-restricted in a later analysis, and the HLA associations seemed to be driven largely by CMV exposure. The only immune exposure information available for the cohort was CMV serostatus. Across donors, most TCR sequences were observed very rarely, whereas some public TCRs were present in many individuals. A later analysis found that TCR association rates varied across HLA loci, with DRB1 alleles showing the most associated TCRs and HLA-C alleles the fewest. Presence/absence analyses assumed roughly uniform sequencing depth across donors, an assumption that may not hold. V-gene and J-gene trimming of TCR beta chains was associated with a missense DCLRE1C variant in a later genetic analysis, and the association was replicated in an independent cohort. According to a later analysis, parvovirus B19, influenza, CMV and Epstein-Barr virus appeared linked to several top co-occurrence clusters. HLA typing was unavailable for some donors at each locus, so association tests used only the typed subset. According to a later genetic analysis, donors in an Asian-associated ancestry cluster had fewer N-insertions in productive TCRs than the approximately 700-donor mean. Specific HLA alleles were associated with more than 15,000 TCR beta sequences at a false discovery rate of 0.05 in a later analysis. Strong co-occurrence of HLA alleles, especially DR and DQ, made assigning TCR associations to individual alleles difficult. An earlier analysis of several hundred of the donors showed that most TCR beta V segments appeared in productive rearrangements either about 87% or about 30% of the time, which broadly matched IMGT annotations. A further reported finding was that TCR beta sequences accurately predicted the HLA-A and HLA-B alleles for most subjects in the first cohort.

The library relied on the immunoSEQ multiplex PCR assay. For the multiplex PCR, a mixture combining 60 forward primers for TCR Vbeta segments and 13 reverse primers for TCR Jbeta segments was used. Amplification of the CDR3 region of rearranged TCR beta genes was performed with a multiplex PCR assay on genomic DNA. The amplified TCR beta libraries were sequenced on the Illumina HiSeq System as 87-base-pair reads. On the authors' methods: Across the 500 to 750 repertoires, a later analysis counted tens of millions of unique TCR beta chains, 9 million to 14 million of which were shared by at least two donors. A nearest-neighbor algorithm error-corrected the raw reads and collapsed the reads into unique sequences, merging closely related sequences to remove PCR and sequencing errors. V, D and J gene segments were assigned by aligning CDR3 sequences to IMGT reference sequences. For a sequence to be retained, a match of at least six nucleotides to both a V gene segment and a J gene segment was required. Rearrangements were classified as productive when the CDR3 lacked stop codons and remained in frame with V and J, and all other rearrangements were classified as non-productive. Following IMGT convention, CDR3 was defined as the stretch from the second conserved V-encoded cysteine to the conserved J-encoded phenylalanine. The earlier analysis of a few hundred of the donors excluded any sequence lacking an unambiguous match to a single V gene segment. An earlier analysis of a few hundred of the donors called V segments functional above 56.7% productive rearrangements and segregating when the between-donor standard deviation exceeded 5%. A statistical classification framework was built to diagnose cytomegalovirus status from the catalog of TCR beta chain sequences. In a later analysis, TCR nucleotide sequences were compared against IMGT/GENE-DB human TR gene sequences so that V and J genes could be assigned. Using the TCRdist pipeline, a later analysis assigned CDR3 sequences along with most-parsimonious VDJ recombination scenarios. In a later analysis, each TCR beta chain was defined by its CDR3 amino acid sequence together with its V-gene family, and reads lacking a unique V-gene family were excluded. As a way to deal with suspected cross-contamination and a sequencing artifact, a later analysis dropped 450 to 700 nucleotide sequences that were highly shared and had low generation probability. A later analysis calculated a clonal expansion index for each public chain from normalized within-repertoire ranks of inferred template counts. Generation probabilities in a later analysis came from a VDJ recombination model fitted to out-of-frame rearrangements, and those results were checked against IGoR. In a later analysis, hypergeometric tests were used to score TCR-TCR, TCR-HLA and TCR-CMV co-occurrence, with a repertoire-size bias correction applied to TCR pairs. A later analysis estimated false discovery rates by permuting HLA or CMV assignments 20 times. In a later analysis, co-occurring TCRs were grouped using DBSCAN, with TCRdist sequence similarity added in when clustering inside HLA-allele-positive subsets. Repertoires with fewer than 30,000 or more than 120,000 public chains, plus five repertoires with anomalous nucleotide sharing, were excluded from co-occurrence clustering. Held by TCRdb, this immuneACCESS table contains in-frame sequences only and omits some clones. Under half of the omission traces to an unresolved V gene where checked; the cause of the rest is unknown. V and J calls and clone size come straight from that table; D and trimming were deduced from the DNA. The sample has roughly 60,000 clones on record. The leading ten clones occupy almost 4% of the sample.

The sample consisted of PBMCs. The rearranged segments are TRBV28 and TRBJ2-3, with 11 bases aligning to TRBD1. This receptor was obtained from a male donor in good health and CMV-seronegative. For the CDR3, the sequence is CASEGQGGTDTQYF. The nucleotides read TGTGCCAGCGAGGGACAGGGGGGCACAGATACGCAGTATTTT.